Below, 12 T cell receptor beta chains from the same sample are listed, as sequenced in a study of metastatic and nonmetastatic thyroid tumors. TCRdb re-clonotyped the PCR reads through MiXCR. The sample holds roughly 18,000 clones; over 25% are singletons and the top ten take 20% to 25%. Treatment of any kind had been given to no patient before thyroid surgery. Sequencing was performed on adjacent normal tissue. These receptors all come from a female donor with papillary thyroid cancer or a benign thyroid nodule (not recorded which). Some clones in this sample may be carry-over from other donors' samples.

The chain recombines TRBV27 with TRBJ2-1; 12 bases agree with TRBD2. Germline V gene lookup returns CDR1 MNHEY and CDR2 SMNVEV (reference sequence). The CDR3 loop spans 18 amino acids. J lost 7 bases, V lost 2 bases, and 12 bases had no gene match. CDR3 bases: TGTGCCAGCAGTTTACTGGGGCTAGCGGGAGGGCCGGGTAATGAGCAGTTCTTC. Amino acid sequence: CASSLLGLAGGPGNEQFF.

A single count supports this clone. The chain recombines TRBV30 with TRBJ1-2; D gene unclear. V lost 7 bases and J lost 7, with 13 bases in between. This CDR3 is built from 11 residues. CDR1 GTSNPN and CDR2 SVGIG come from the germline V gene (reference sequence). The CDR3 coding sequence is TGTGCCTCATCATCGAGTCGTGGCTACACCTTC. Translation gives CASSSSRGYTF.

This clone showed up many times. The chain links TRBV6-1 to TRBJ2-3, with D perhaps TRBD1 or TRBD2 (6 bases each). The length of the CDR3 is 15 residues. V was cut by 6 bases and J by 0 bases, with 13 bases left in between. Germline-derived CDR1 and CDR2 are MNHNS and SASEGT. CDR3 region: CASRDRGASTDTQYF. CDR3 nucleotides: TGTGCCAGCAGAGATAGGGGGGCTAGCACAGATACGCAGTATTTT.

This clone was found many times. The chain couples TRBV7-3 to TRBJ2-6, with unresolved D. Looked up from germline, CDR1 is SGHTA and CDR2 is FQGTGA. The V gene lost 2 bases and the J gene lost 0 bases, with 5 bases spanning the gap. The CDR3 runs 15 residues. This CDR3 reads CASSLVGSGANVLTF. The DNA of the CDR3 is TGTGCCAGCAGCTTAGTGGGCTCTGGGGCCAACGTCCTGACTTTC.

The CDR3 here is CASSRQGTLEAFF. CDR3 nucleotides: TGTGCCAGCTCACGTCAGGGGACCCTTGAAGCTTTCTTT. The chain has TRBV18 and TRBJ1-1, with D tentatively TRBD1 (6 bases). Germline V CDR1 and CDR2: KGHSH, LQKENI. CDR3 size: 13 residues. Trimming pared 4 bases from V and 7 bases from J, leaving 13 bases between.

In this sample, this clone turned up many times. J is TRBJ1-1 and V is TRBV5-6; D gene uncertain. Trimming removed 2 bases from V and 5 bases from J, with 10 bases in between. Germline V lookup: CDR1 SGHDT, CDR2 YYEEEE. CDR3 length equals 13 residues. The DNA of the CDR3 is TGTGCCAGCAGCTTCGGATCATGGACTGAAGCTTTCTTT. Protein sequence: CASSFGSWTEAFF.

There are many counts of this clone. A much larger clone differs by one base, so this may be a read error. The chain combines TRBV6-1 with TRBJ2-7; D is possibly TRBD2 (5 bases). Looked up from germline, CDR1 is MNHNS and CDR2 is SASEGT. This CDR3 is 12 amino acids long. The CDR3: CASSEAMAGGGF. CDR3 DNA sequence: TGTGCCAGCAGTGAAGCTATGGCAGGAGGAGGCTTC.

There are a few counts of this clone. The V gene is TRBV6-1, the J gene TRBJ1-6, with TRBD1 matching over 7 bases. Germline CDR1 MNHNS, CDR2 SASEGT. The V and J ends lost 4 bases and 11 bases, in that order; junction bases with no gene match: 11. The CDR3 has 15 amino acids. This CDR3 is CASSGVDRLVAPLHF. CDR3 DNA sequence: TGTGCCAGCAGTGGGGTGGACAGGTTGGTAGCACCCCTCCACTTT.

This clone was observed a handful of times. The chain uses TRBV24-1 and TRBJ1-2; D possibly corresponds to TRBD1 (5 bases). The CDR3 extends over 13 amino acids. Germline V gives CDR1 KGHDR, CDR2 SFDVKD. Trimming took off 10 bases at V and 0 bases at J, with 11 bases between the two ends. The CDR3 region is CATSDRANYGYTF. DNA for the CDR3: TGTGCCACTTCCGACAGAGCTAACTATGGCTACACCTTC.

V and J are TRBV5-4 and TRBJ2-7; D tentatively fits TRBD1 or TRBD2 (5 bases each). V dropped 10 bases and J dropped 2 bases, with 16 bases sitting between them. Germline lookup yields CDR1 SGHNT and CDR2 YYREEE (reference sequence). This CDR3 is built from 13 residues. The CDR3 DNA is TGTGCCGGGGGAAGGCAGGACACCTACGAGCAGTACTTC. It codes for CAGGRQDTYEQYF.

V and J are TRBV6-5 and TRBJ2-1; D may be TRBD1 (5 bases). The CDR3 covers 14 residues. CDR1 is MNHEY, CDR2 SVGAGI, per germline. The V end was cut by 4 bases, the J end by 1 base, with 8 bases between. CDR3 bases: TGTGCCAGCAGTTTACAGGTATCCTACAATGAGCAGTTCTTC. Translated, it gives CASSLQVSYNEQFF.

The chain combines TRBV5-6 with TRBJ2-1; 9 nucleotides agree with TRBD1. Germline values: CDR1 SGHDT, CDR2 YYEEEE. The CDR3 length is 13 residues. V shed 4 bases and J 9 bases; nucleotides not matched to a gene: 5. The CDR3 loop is CASSTQGAGEQFF. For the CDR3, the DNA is TGTGCCAGCAGCACACAGGGGGCCGGTGAGCAGTTCTTC.